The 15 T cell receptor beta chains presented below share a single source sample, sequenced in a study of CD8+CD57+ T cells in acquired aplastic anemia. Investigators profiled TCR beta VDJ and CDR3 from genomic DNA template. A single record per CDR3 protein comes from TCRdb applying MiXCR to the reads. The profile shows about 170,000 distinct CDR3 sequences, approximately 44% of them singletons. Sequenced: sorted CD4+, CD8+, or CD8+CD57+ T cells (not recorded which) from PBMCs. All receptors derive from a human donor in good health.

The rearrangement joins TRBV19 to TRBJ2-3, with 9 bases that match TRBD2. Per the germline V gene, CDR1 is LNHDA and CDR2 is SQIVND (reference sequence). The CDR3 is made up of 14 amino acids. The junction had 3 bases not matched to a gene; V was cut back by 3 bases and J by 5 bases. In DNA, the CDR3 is TGTGCCAGTAGTATGCGGGGGGGCGAAGATACGCAGTATTTT. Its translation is CASSMRGGEDTQYF.

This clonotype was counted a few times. In nucleotides, the CDR3 is TGTGCCACCAGCCGAACCGGGACCCGAAATCAGCCCCAGCATTTT. Its protein product is CATSRTGTRNQPQHF. This rearrangement joins TRBV15 to TRBJ1-5; D may be TRBD1 (5 bases). Trimming pared 5 bases from V and 4 bases from J, leaving 15 bases between. Germline values: CDR1 LNHNV, CDR2 YYDKDF (reference sequence). CDR3 length equals 15 residues.

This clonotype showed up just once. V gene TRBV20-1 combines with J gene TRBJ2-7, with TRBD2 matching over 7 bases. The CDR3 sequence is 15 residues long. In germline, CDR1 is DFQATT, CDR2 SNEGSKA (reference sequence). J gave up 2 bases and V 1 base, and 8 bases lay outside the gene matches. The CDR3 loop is CSARGRLLATYEQYF. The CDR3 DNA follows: TGCAGTGCTAGAGGAAGATTACTAGCGACCTACGAGCAGTACTTC.

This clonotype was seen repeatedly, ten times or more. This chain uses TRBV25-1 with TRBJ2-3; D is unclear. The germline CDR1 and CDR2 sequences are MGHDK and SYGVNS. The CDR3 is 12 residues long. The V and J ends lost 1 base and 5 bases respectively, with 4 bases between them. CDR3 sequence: CASSEFGDTQYF. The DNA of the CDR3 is TGTGCCAGCAGTGAATTTGGAGATACGCAGTATTTT.

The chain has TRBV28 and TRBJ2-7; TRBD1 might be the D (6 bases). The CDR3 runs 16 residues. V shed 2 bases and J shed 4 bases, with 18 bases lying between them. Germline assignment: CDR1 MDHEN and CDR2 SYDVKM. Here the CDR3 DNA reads TGTGCCAGCAGTTTAGTAGACAGCCTGGGGACATACGAGCAGTACTTC. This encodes CASSLVDSLGTYEQYF. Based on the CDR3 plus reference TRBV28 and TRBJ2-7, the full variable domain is DVKVTQSSRYLVKRTGEKVFLECVQDMDHENMFWYRQDPGLGLRLIYFSYDVKMKEKGDIPEGYSVSREKKERFSLILESASTNQTSMYLCASSLVDSLGTYEQYFGPGTRLTVT.

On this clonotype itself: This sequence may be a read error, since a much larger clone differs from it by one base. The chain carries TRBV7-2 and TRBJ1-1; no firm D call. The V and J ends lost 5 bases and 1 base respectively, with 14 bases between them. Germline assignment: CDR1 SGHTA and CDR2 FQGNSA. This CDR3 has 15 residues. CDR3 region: CASSPLWTGNTEAFF. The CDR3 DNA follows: TGTGCCAGCAGCCCACTCTGGACGGGGAACACTGAAGCTTTCTTT.

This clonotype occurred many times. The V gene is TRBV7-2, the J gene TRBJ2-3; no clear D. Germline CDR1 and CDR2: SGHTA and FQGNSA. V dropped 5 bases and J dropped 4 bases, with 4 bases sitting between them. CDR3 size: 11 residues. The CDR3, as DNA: TGTGCCAGCAGCCAATCAGATACGCAGTATTTT. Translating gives CASSQSDTQYF.

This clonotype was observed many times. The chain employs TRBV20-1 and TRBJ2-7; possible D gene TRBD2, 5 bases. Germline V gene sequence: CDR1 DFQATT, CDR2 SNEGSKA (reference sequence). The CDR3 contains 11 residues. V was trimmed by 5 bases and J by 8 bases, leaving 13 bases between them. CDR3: CSAPDRGKQYF. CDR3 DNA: TGCAGTGCTCCCGACCGGGGTAAGCAGTACTTC.

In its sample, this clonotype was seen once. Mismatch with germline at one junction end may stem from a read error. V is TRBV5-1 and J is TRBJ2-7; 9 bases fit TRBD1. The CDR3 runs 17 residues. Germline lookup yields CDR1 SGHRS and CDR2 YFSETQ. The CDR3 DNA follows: TGCGCCAGCAGCTTGGGGGGACCGGGACAGGGCTCCTGCGAGCAGTACTTC. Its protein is CASSLGGPGQGSCEQYF.

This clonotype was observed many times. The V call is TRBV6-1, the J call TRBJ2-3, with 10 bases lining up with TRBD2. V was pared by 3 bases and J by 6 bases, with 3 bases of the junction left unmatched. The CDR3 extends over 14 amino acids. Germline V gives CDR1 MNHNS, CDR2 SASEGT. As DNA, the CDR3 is TGTGCCAGCAGTGAGCGGACTAGCGGCGATACGCAGTATTTT. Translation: CASSERTSGDTQYF.

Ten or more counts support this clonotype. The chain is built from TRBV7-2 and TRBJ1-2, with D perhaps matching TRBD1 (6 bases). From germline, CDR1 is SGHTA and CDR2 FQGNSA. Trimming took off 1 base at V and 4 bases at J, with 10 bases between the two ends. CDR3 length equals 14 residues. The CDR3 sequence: CASSLGGRGYGYTF. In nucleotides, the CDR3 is TGTGCCAGCAGCTTAGGTGGCAGGGGCTATGGCTACACCTTC.

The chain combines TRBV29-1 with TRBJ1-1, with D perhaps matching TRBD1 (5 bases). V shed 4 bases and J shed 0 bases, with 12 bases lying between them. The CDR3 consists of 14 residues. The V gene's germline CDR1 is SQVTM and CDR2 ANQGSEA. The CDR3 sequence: CSVGPRVLNTEAFF. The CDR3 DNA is TGCAGCGTTGGGCCCAGGGTTCTGAACACTGAAGCTTTCTTT.

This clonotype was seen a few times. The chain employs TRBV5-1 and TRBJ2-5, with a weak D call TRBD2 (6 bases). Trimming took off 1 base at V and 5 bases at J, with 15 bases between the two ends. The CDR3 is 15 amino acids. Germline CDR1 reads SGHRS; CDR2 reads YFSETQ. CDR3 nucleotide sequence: TGCGCCAGCAGCTTGCGTCAGGCCCGGGGGGAGACCCAGTACTTC. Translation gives CASSLRQARGETQYF.

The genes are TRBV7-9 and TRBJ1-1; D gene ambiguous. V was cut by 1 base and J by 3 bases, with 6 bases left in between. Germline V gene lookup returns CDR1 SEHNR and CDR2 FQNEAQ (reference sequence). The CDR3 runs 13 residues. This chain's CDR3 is CASSLVPYTEAFF. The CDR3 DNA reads TGTGCCAGCAGCTTAGTTCCGTACACTGAAGCTTTCTTT.

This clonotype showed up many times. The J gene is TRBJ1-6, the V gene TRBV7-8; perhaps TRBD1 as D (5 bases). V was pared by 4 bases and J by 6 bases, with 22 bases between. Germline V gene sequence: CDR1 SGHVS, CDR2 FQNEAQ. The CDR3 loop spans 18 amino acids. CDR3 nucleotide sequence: TGTGCCAGCAGCTCAAGGCAGATCAGGGAGCGGAGTAATTCACCCCTCCACTTT. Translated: CASSSRQIRERSNSPLHF.